The 12 T cell receptor beta chains in this list originate from one sample, sequenced in a study of OX40 agonist ivuxolimab in advanced cancers. Generated by immunoSEQ multiplex PCR, the TCRdb table keeps only in-frame clones and is missing some. The sample includes tens of thousands of clones, 80% to 95% seen only once; the top ten take 15%. The sequencing here drew on CD4+ or CD8+ T cells sorted from blood, taken in a trial of the OX40 agonist ivuxolimab. These receptors were collected from an adult with an advanced solid tumor such as melanoma, head and neck, liver or kidney cancer.

This chain uses TRBV10-1 with TRBJ2-3, with a possible D match to TRBD1 (6 bases). Germline CDR1 is WNHNN and CDR2 is SYGVQD (reference sequence). Trimming took off 6 bases at V and 1 base at J, with 11 bases between the two ends. The CDR3 runs 14 residues. The CDR3 coding sequence is TGCGCCAGCAGCCTGGCAGGGGGCACAGATACGCAGTATTTT. Protein sequence: CASSLAGGTDTQYF.

The chain is built from TRBV29-1 and TRBJ2-1, with TRBD2 matching 14 bases. V trimming: 6 bases; J trimming: 8 bases; junction bases outside the gene matches: 6. This CDR3 has 14 amino acids. Germline V CDR1 and CDR2: SQVTM, ANQGSEA. The CDR3 nucleotides read TGCAGCGTGCCGGGACTAGCGGGAGTCCATGAGCAGTTCTTC. Its translation: CSVPGLAGVHEQFF.

The chain employs TRBV27 and TRBJ1-1; a possible D gene is TRBD1 (6 bases). Germline CDR1 reads MNHEY; CDR2 reads SMNVEV (reference sequence). The CDR3 is made up of 13 amino acids. Trimming took off 5 bases at V and 8 bases at J, with 15 bases between the two ends. The CDR3, as DNA: TGTGCCAGCAGTCTCGGGTGGACAGACGAAGCTTTCTTT. Its protein is CASSLGWTDEAFF.

In its sample, this clone was seen a few times. V usage is TRBV2 and J usage is TRBJ1-1; tentative D call: TRBD1 (5 bases). The CDR3 runs to 13 residues. The V gene's germline CDR1 is SNHLY and CDR2 FYNNEI. V lost 8 bases and J 5 bases, leaving 15 bases between the germline ends. The CDR3 nucleotides read TGTGCCAGCGGAAGGGGTGATGAAACTGAAGCTTTCTTT. The encoded protein is CASGRGDETEAFF.

CDR3 bases: TGTGCCAGCAGTTTATCTAGCGGGACTATTTGGTACGAGCAGTACTTC. It is translated as CASSLSSGTIWYEQYF. This chain connects TRBV28 to TRBJ2-7; 9 bases line up with TRBD2. V was pared by 1 base and J by 4 bases, with 8 bases of the junction left unmatched. CDR3 length: 16 amino acids. Per the germline V gene, CDR1 is MDHEN and CDR2 is SYDVKM.

This chain joins TRBV18 and TRBJ2-7, with D possibly TRBD1 on 5 matching bases. Germline CDR1 reads KGHSH; CDR2 reads LQKENI. The CDR3 loop spans 13 amino acids. V was clipped by 3 bases and J by 3 bases, with 9 bases between them. The DNA for the CDR3 is TGTGCCAGCTCACCGGGCGACAGCTACGAGCAGTACTTC. Translating it yields CASSPGDSYEQYF.

V usage is TRBV4-1 and J usage is TRBJ2-1, with D possibly TRBD2 on 6 matching bases. Deletions cut 2 bases from V and 2 bases from J, with 13 bases between. The CDR3 length is 16 residues. Germline V CDR1 and CDR2: MGHRA, YSYEKL. This CDR3 is CASSQFGGGAYNEQFF. CDR3 coding DNA: TGCGCCAGCAGCCAATTTGGGGGAGGAGCCTACAATGAGCAGTTCTTC.

CDR3: CASSPRGSYTGELFF. DNA for the CDR3: TGTGCCAGCAGCCCCAGGGGGTCGTACACCGGGGAGCTGTTTTTT. This chain connects TRBV11-2 to TRBJ2-2; 7 positions agree with TRBD1. Germline V gene data show CDR1 as SGHAT and CDR2 as FQNNGV. CDR3 length: 15 residues. The V and J ends lost 5 bases and 3 bases, in that order; junction bases with no gene match: 6.

The V and J genes are TRBV11-3 and TRBJ2-7, with TRBD2 identical over 7 bases. CDR1 SGHNT and CDR2 YENEEA come from the germline V gene. The V segment lost 6 bases and the J segment 4 bases; nucleotides outside the gene matches: 12. The CDR3 extends over 15 amino acids. DNA of the CDR3: TGTGCCAGCAGTTATGGGGGGGGATATTTTTACGAGCAGTACTTC. Protein sequence: CASSYGGGYFYEQYF.

The chain combines TRBV15 with TRBJ2-7; 11 positions agree with TRBD2. The germline CDR1 and CDR2 sequences are LNHNV and YYDKDF (reference sequence). The CDR3 spans 15 residues. V shed 5 bases and J 4 bases; nucleotides not matched to a gene: 7. CDR3 coding DNA: TGTGCCACCAGCGGTAGCGGGAGGGCCGGTTACGAGCAGTACTTC. It yields the protein CATSGSGRAGYEQYF.

The genes are TRBV5-4 and TRBJ1-6, with TRBD1 as a possible D gene (6 bases). Germline lookup yields CDR1 SGHNT and CDR2 YYREEE (reference sequence). V was cut by 5 bases and J by 0 bases, with 15 bases left in between. The CDR3 has 17 residues. The chain's CDR3 is CASSPWDTNSYNSPLHF. In nucleotides, the CDR3 is TGTGCCAGCAGTCCTTGGGACACCAACTCCTATAATTCACCCCTCCACTTT. The variable domain in full, with the rest retrieved from reference TRBV5-4 and TRBJ1-6, is ETGVTQSPTHLIKTRGQQVTLRCSSQSGHNTVSWYQQALGQGPQFIFQYYREEENGRGNFPPRFSGLQFPNYSSELNVNALELDDSALYLCASSPWDTNSYNSPLHFGNGTRLTVT.

The V and J genes are TRBV5-1 and TRBJ2-5, with 12 bases lining up with TRBD1. This CDR3 is built from 19 residues. V was clipped by 2 bases and J by 2 bases; unmatched bases: 13. Germline values: CDR1 SGHRS, CDR2 YFSETQ. The CDR3 region has the DNA TGCGCCAGCAGCTTAACTCCGGGACAGGGGGCTCTCCCTCAAGAGACCCAGTACTTC. Amino acids: CASSLTPGQGALPQETQYF.